These 21 T cell receptor beta chains came from one sample sequenced in a study of control samples from healthy donors and cancer patients. Profiling relied on immunoSEQ multiplex PCR, and the TCRdb table lists in-frame clones only, not all of them. The sample comprises 170,000 or so clones, around nine tenths of which are singletons, and 1.1% to 1.5% rests with the top ten. The material sequenced was blood. Receptors were obtained from a man aged 25-45 years in good health.

This clone was seen just once. J is TRBJ1-4 and V is TRBV10-2; TRBD1 might be the D (5 bases). Per germline, CDR1 WSHSY and CDR2 SAAADI. The CDR3 is 13 residues long. V lost 2 bases and J 7 bases, leaving 8 bases between the germline ends. The CDR3 sequence is CASSELRGEKLFF. CDR3 sequence (DNA): TGCGCCAGCAGTGAGCTGAGGGGTGAAAAACTGTTTTTT.

The chain couples TRBV5-1 to TRBJ2-1, with a weak D call TRBD2 (5 bases). CDR1 and CDR2 from the germline V gene are SGHRS and YFSETQ. CDR3 size: 13 residues. V lost 3 bases to trimming and J lost 2 bases, with 6 bases between them. The CDR3 DNA is TGCGCCAGCAGCTCGGGAACCTACAATGAGCAGTTCTTC. Translating it yields CASSSGTYNEQFF.

V usage is TRBV6-4 and J usage is TRBJ2-5, with TRBD1 matching over 7 bases. The trim removed 4 bases at V and 1 base at J, leaving 0 bases unmatched. The CDR3 extends over 13 amino acids. From germline, CDR1 is MRHNA and CDR2 SNTAGT. In DNA form, the CDR3 reads TGTGCCAGCAGTGGGACAGGCCAAGAGACCCAGTACTTC. Encoded protein: CASSGTGQETQYF.

This clone is a singleton in its sample. The chain couples TRBV9 to TRBJ2-2; 7 bases align to TRBD2. Looked up from germline, CDR1 is SGDLS and CDR2 is YYNGEE. V gave up 2 bases and J gave up 6 bases; unmatched junction bases: 7. This CDR3 has 15 amino acids. CDR3 region: CASSVGTSVPGELFF. The CDR3 nucleotides are TGTGCCAGCAGCGTGGGTACTAGCGTCCCCGGGGAGCTGTTTTTT.

This clone was recorded a few times. The CDR3 bases are TGTGCCTGGAATCGGGCCAATCAGCCCCAGCATTTT. Translation: CAWNRANQPQHF. This rearrangement joins TRBV30 to TRBJ1-5; no firm D call. Germline values: CDR1 GTSNPN, CDR2 SVGIG (reference sequence). Between the trimmed V and J ends, which lost 4 bases and 3 bases, there was a span of 7 bases. The CDR3 covers 12 residues.

The chain couples TRBV3-1 (or the pseudogene TRBV3-2) to TRBJ1-1; perhaps TRBD1 as D (5 bases). The CDR3 has 16 residues. V was cut by 4 bases and J by 4 bases, with 19 bases left in between. Germline V CDR1 and CDR2: LGHDT, YNNKEL (reference sequence). CDR3 region: CASSPRGIGRGTEAFF. CDR3 nucleotides: TGTGCCAGCAGCCCTCGGGGTATAGGTAGGGGCACTGAAGCTTTCTTT.

V usage is TRBV7-2 and J usage is TRBJ1-2; D not certain. Germline assignment: CDR1 SGHTA and CDR2 FQGNSA. V gave up 2 bases and J gave up 3 bases, with 4 bases separating them. The CDR3 length is 12 residues. In DNA form, the CDR3 reads TGTGCCAGCAGCTTAAGTGACTATGGCTACACCTTC. Translated, it gives CASSLSDYGYTF. The variable domain in full, completed from reference TRBV7-2 and TRBJ1-2, reads GAGVSQSPSNKVTEKGKDVELRCDPISGHTALYWYRQSLGQGLEFLIYFQGNSAPDKSGLPSDRFSAERTGGSVSTLTIQRTQQEDSAVYLCASSLSDYGYTFGSGTRLTVV.

The chain uses TRBV6-6 and TRBJ1-5; D is undetermined. Germline CDR1 and CDR2: MNHNY and SVGAGI (reference sequence). The V gene lost 5 bases and the J gene lost 7 bases, with 12 bases spanning the gap. The CDR3 runs 13 residues. The CDR3 region is CASSPAGNQPQHF. The CDR3 nucleotides are TGTGCCAGCAGTCCCGCGGGGAACCAGCCCCAGCATTTT.

This chain uses TRBV30 with TRBJ1-2; no reliable D call. V was trimmed by 2 bases and J by 8 bases, leaving 15 bases between them. The germline V gene has CDR1 GTSNPN and CDR2 SVGIG (reference sequence). This CDR3 comprises 13 residues. CDR3 sequence reads: CAWSPRPDWGYTF. The CDR3 DNA follows: TGTGCCTGGAGTCCTCGCCCTGATTGGGGCTACACCTTC.

A few counts support this clone. V and J are TRBV7-6 and TRBJ1-2; maybe TRBD1 (5 bases). Looked up from germline, CDR1 is SGHVS and CDR2 is FNYEAQ. Deletions cut 1 base from V and 8 bases from J, with 17 bases between. The CDR3 totals 15 residues. The CDR3 sequence is CASSLGGGRGAGYTF. CDR3 DNA: TGTGCCAGCAGCTTAGGGGGGGGAAGGGGCGCGGGCTACACCTTC.

V is TRBV6-6 and J is TRBJ2-7, with D perhaps matching TRBD1 or TRBD2 (5 bases each). Germline V gives CDR1 MNHNY, CDR2 SVGAGI (reference sequence). CDR3 length equals 14 residues. Trimming cost V 5 bases and J 5 bases, with 16 bases left between them. The CDR3 DNA reads as TGTGCCAGCAGTAGGGACCTAGGGATCCACGAGCAGTACTTC. Residues: CASSRDLGIHEQYF.

In its sample, this clone was seen a few times. The chain has TRBV6-5 and TRBJ1-1; possible D gene TRBD1, 5 bases. The germline V and J ends were trimmed by 1 base and 4 bases, with 10 bases remaining between them. CDR3 size: 14 residues. Germline V gene lookup returns CDR1 MNHEY and CDR2 SVGAGI. CDR3 sequence (DNA): TGTGCCAGCAGTTACTGGCAGGGAGGCACTGAAGCTTTCTTT. This codes for CASSYWQGGTEAFF.

The chain uses TRBV6-6 and TRBJ1-1; the D gene is possibly TRBD1 (5 bases). The V gene's germline CDR1 is MNHNY and CDR2 SVGAGI (reference sequence). The V end lost 8 bases, the J end lost 0 bases, and 13 bases lay between the germline ends. This CDR3 spans 14 amino acids. CDR3 in DNA: TGTGCCAGCGGGGACCCAGGCATGAACACTGAAGCTTTCTTT. It yields the protein CASGDPGMNTEAFF.

The chain recombines TRBV7-9 with TRBJ1-2; D may be TRBD1 (5 bases). CDR3 length: 14 residues. V was clipped by 6 bases and J by 2 bases, with 13 bases between them. Germline lookup yields CDR1 SEHNR and CDR2 FQNEAQ (reference sequence). The CDR3 loop reads CASSQLGPNYGYTF. The CDR3 coding sequence is TGTGCCAGCAGTCAGTTGGGACCGAACTATGGCTACACCTTC.

This sequence joins TRBV4-2 and TRBJ1-2; 8 positions agree with TRBD1. The CDR3 extends over 15 amino acids. Unmatched junction bases numbered 4, after V lost 4 bases and J lost 0 bases. Germline CDR1 reads LGHNA; CDR2 reads YNFKEQ. The CDR3 spells CASSPAQGANYGYTF. CDR3 nucleotides: TGTGCCAGCAGCCCTGCACAGGGGGCTAACTATGGCTACACCTTC.

The chain joins TRBV7-2 to TRBJ1-4, with D possibly TRBD1 on 6 matching bases. The V gene's germline CDR1 is SGHTA and CDR2 FQGNSA. This CDR3 is built from 14 residues. V was pared by 2 bases and J by 7 bases, with 11 bases between. CDR3 bases: TGTGCCAGCAGCTTACAGGGGTCGGGTGAAAAACTGTTTTTT. Its protein product is CASSLQGSGEKLFF.

The chain combines TRBV27 with TRBJ2-1; 10 positions match TRBD2. This CDR3 comprises 14 residues. CDR1 MNHEY and CDR2 SMNVEV come from the germline V gene (reference sequence). The V gene end was trimmed by 3 bases and the J gene end by 5 bases; junction bases not matched to a gene: 1. The CDR3 region has the DNA TGTGCCAGCAGTTTTACTAGCGGGAACAATGAGCAGTTCTTC. Translating gives CASSFTSGNNEQFF.

The chain carries TRBV4-2 and TRBJ2-5, with D possibly being TRBD2 (6 bases). Germline V CDR1 and CDR2: LGHNA, YNFKEQ. Trimming took 0 bases from V and 5 from J, leaving 13 bases between them. This CDR3 comprises 15 residues. The chain's CDR3 is CASSQDRAGLETQYF. The CDR3 DNA follows: TGTGCCAGCAGCCAAGATCGTGCGGGGTTGGAGACCCAGTACTTC.

The chain carries TRBV6-5 and TRBJ2-7; unclear D gene. V lost 5 bases and J 5 bases, leaving 10 bases between the germline ends. Germline CDR1 and CDR2: MNHEY and SVGAGI. This CDR3 contains 12 residues. The CDR3 spells CASSQQGHEQYF. CDR3 DNA: TGTGCCAGCAGTCAACAAGGCCACGAGCAGTACTTC.

The V gene is TRBV5-5, the J gene TRBJ2-5; the D is unclear. The V end lost 2 bases, the J end lost 1 base, and 9 bases lay between the germline ends. The CDR3 spans 14 residues. The germline V gene has CDR1 SGHKS and CDR2 YYEKEE (reference sequence). The CDR3 nucleotides read TGTGCCAGCAGCTTTCCGCGCCTCCAAGAGACCCAGTACTTC. This encodes CASSFPRLQETQYF.

This chain links TRBV11-2 with TRBJ1-1; TRBD1 might be the D (5 bases). Germline CDR1 and CDR2: SGHAT and FQNNGV. The CDR3 is made up of 15 amino acids. V lost 5 bases to trimming and J lost 1 base, with 14 bases between them. CDR3 in DNA: TGTGCCAGCAGCGGACGGGGGGACCGGAACACTGAAGCTTTCTTT. The encoded protein is CASSGRGDRNTEAFF.